Included here is one TCR beta chain sequence, with context. CD45RO-negative CD8 cells positively selected for CCR7 made up the naive population, which excluded terminally differentiated effector memory CD45RA+ cells. Those who donated were healthy HIV-negative adults, with no recent acute infections or vaccinations reported. The source of the sample is a study of shared clonotypes between healthy human individuals. About the research overall: Per donor, CD8 memory used one plate, CD8 naive used two, CD4 memory used three and CD4 naive used three.

The CDR3 extends over 15 amino acids. Deletions cut 2 bases from V and 0 bases from J, with 10 bases between. Per germline, CDR1 MNHNS and CDR2 SASEGT. The table came from immunoSEQ multiplex PCR; TCRdb's copy has only in-frame clones and leaves some out. The table shows roughly 2.1 million clones, with 93% occurring only once. The specimen was naive CD8+ T cells from PBMCs. This TCR was recovered from a man aged 18 to 35 in good health. Some clones in this sample may be carry-over from other donors' samples. The V gene is TRBV6-1, the J gene TRBJ1-2, with D possibly TRBD1 on 6 matching bases. CDR3 coding DNA: TGTGCCAGCAGTGAATATCCAGGGGCTAACTATGGCTACACCTTC. It encodes CASSEYPGANYGYTF.